This TCR beta chain was sequenced in a study of blood T cell repertoires in COVID-19 (dated by TCRdb to 2019 to 2021). About the investigation overall: The collaborator samples originated in the United States, Italy and Spain and spanned the acute and convalescent phases of COVID-19. The repertoires were made available in a free public database intended to serve as a resource for research on the immune response to SARS-CoV-2. The dataset comprised deeply sampled blood TCRbeta repertoires from subjects exposed to, actively infected with, or recovered from COVID-19. The samples were drawn from the first 160 participants of the ongoing ImmuneRACE study and from 1,254 subjects provided by 6 global collaborators. The material from the prospective study consisted of cDNA or gDNA derived from T cells, B-cell-depleted T cells, or PBMCs. Where HLA class I and class II types were available, the types were taken from metadata supplied by the sample provider, not from assay-based typing. The sample metadata nearly always contained a de-identified subject ID, COVID-19 status, age in years and sex.

The immunoSEQ Assay, a bias-controlled multiplex PCR, was used to amplify TCRbeta CDR3 regions from genomic DNA. Concerning the study's data processing: The number of nucleated cells in each sample was estimated from the amplification of reference gene primers within the assay. To quantify the absolute abundance of each unique TCRbeta CDR3 rearrangement, sequence reads were collapsed and filtered. For each sample, productive Simpson clonality was calculated by taking the square root of Simpson's diversity index across productive rearrangements. TCRdb mirrors the immuneACCESS table, restricted to in-frame sequences. Some clones are absent from its copies; in checked studies, under half trace to an unresolved V gene, and the reason for the others is unknown. For V, J and clone size, that table is used; D and trimming come from the DNA. This sample lists 250,000 or so clones; roughly 89% were detected once. 2.1% of the sample belongs to the ten largest clones.

General study outcomes and caveats: The quantity of clinical and demographic metadata differed by source and by participant and was supplied without curation.

One collaborating source in Seattle enrolled patients while the patients were actively infected and followed the patients over time throughout the course of disease. Collaborating institutions collected whole blood in K2EDTA tubes following their own protocols. For TCRbeta analysis, collaborators shipped samples as frozen whole blood, isolated PBMCs, or DNA extracted from either of those sample types. As for this clone: Its specific antigen is unknown. Qualities for individual bases were not recorded, and no much larger clone is one base off.

Counted from cysteine to phenylalanine, this CDR3 has 13 amino acids. Only the CDR3 region is kept as DNA, spanning 39 bases read in frame from base 1. CDR1 LGHDT and CDR2 YNNKEL are derived from the germline V gene (reference sequence). V is reduced by 4 bases and J by 4 bases, leaving a spacing of 9 bases between them. Sequenced: peripheral blood. Here the chain combines TRBV3-1 (or the pseudogene TRBV3-2) and TRBJ2-3, and the D gene may be TRBD2, 6 bases matching. This sequence originates from an older woman with COVID-19, enrolled during active disease. CDR3 loop: CASSLGGADTQYF. The nucleotide sequence reads as follows: TGTGCCAGCAGCCTGGGCGGGGCAGATACGCAGTATTTT.